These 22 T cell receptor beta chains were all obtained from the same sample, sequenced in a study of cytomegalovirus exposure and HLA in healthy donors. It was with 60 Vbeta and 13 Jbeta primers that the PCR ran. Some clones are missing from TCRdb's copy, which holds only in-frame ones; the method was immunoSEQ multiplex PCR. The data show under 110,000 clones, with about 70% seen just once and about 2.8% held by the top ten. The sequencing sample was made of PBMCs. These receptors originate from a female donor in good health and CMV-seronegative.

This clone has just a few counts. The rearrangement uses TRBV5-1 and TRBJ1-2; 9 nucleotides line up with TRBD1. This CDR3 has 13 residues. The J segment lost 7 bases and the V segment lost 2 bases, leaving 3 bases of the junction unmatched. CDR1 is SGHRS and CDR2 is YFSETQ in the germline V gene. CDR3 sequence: CASSLQGQGGYTF. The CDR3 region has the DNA TGCGCCAGCAGCTTACAGGGACAGGGTGGCTACACCTTC.

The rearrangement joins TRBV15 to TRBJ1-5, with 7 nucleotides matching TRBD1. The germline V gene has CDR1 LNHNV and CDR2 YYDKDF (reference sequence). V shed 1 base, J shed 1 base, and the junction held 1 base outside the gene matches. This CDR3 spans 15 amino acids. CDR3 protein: CATSRAGQSNQPQHF. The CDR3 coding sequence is TGTGCCACCAGCAGAGCGGGACAGAGCAATCAGCCCCAGCATTTT.

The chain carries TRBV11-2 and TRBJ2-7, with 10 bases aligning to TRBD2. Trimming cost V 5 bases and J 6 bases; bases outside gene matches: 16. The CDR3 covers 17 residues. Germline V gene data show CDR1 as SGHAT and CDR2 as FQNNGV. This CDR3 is CASSRILAGVSQVEQYF. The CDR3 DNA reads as TGTGCCAGCAGCCGCATCCTAGCGGGAGTATCCCAGGTCGAGCAGTACTTC. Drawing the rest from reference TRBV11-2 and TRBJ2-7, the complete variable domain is EAGVAQSPRYKIIEKRQSVAFWCNPISGHATLYWYQQILGQGPKLLIQFQNNGVVDDSQLPKDRFSAERLKGVDSTLKIQPAKLEDSAVYLCASSRILAGVSQVEQYFGPGTRLTVT.

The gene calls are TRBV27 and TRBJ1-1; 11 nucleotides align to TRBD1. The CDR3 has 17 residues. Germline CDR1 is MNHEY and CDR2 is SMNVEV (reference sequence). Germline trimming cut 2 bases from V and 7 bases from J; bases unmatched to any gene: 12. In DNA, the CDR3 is TGTGCCAGCAGTTTACCGCCTCGGGACAGGGGGGTAGGTGAAGCTTTCTTT. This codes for CASSLPPRDRGVGEAFF.

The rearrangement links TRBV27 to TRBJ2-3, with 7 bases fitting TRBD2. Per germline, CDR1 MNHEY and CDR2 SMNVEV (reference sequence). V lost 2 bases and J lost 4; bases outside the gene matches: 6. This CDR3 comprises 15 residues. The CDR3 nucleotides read TGTGCCAGCAGTTTAGCGGGAGAGATCCCAGATACGCAGTATTTT. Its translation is CASSLAGEIPDTQYF.

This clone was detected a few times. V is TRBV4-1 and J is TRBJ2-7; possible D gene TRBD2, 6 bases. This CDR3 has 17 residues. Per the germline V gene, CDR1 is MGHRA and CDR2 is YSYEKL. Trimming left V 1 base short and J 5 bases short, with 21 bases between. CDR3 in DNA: TGCGCCAGCAGCCAAGGCGGTGGTCGGGCAGGGAGGCACGAGCAGTACTTC. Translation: CASSQGGGRAGRHEQYF.

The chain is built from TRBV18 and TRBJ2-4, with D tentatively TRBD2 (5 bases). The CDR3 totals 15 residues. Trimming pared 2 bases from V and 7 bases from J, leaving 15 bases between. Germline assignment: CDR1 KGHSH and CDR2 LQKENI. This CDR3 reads CASSPEYSGLNIQYF. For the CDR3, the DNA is TGTGCCAGCTCACCAGAGTACTCGGGATTGAACATTCAGTACTTC.

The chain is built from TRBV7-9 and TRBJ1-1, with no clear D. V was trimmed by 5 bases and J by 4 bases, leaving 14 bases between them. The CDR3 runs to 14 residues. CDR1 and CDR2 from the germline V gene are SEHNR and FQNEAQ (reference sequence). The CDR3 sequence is CASSPGEWATEAFF. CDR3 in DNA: TGTGCCAGCAGCCCCGGTGAATGGGCCACTGAAGCTTTCTTT. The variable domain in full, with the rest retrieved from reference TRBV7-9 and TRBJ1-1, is DTGVSQNPRHKITKRGQNVTFRCDPISEHNRLYWYRQTLGQGPEFLTYFQNEAQLEKSRLLSDRFSAERPKGSFSTLEIQRTEQGDSAMYLCASSPGEWATEAFFGQGTRLTVV.

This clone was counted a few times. The CDR3 region has the DNA TGTGCCACCAGCACATTAGCGGGAGGGCCGTCCTACGAGCAGTACTTC. Amino acid sequence: CATSTLAGGPSYEQYF. V is TRBV15 and J is TRBJ2-7; TRBD2 matches at 11 bases. This CDR3 region has 16 residues. V lost 4 bases, J lost 1 base, and 6 bases stayed unmatched. The germline V gene has CDR1 LNHNV and CDR2 YYDKDF (reference sequence).

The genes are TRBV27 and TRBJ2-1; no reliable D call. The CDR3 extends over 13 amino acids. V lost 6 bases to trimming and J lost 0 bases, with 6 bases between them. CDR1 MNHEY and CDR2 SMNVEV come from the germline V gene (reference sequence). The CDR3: CASSPRSYNEQFF. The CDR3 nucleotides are TGTGCCAGCAGCCCCCGCTCCTACAATGAGCAGTTCTTC.

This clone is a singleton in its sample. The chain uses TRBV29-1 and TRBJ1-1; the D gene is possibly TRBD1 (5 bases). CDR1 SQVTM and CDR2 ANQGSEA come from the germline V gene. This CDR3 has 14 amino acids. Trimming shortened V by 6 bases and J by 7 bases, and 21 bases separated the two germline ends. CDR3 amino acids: CSVINGPGTFEAFF. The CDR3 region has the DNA TGCAGCGTAATAAACGGACCTGGGACTTTTGAAGCTTTCTTT.

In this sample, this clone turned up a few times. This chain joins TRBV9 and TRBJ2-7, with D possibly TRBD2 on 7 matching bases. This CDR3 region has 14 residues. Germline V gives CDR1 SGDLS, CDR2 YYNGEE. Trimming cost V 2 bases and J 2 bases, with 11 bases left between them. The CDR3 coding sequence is TGTGCCAGCAGCGTCGGGGGGCCAACCTACGAGCAGTACTTC. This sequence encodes CASSVGGPTYEQYF.

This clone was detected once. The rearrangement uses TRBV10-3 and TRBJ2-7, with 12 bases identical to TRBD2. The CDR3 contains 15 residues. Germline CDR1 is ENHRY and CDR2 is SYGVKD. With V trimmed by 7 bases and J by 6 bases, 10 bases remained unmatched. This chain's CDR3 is CAITERGLAGGEQYF. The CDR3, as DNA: TGTGCCATCACCGAACGGGGACTAGCGGGCGGCGAGCAGTACTTC.

CDR3 amino acids: CASSLEDRVRETQYF. CDR3 DNA sequence: TGTGCCAGCAGCTTAGAGGACAGGGTTCGGGAGACCCAGTACTTC. J is TRBJ2-5 and V is TRBV7-8, with 8 bases aligning to TRBD1. V lost 1 base and J lost 5; bases outside the gene matches: 6. The CDR3 has 15 residues. Germline values: CDR1 SGHVS, CDR2 FQNEAQ.

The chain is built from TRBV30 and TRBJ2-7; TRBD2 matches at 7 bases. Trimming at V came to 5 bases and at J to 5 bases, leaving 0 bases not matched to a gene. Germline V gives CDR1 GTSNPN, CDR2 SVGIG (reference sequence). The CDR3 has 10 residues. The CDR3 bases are TGTGCCTGGGGGGGGGACGAGCAGTACTTC. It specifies CAWGGDEQYF.

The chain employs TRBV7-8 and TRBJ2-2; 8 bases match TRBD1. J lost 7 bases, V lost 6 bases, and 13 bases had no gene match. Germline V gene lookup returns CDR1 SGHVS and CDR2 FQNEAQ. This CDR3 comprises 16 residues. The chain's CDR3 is CASSRGGTGHLGELFF. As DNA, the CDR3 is TGTGCCAGCAGTCGAGGGGGGACAGGACACCTCGGGGAGCTGTTTTTT.

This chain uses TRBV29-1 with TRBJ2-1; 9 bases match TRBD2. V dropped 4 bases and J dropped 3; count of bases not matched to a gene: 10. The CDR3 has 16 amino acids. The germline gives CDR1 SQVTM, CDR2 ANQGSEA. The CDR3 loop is CSVGGGLAGYYNEQFF. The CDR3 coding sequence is TGCAGCGTTGGGGGAGGGCTAGCGGGATACTACAATGAGCAGTTCTTC.

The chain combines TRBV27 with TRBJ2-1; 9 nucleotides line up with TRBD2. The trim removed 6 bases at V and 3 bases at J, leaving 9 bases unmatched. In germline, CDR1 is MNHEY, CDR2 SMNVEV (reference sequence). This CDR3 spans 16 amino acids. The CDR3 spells CASSRGPSGVYNEQFF. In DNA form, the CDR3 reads TGTGCCAGCAGCCGAGGGCCTAGCGGGGTCTACAATGAGCAGTTCTTC.

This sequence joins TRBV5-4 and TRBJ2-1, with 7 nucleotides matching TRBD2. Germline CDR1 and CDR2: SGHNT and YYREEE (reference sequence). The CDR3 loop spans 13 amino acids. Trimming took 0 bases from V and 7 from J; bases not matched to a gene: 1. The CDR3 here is CASSLAAGNEQFF. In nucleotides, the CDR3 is TGTGCCAGCAGCTTGGCAGCGGGAAATGAGCAGTTCTTC.

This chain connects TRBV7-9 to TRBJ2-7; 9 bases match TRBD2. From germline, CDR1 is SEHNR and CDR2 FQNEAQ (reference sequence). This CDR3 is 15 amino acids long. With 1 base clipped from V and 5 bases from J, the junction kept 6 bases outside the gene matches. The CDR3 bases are TGTGCCAGCAGCTTAGACGCGGGGGGGTGGGACGAGCAGTACTTC. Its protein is CASSLDAGGWDEQYF.

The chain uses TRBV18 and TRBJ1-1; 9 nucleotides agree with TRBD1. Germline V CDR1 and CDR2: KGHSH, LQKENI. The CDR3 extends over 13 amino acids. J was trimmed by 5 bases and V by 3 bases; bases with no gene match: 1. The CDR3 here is CASSPGQGTEAFF. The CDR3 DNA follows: TGTGCCAGCTCACCGGGACAGGGAACTGAAGCTTTCTTT.

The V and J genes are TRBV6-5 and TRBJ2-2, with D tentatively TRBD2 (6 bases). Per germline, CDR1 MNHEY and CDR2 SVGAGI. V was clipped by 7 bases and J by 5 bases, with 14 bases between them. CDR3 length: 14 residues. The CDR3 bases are TGTGCCAGCATCAATAGCGGAGGGACCGGGGAGCTGTTTTTT. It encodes CASINSGGTGELFF.